This TCR beta chain was documented in a study of blood T cell repertoires in COVID-19. Only in-frame clones appear in the TCRdb table, and some are missing; sequencing was by immunoSEQ multiplex PCR. The repertoire holds 190,000 or so clones, with 85% to 90% as singletons. Trimming shortened V by 2 bases and J by 10 bases, and 21 bases separated the two germline ends. Germline V CDR1 and CDR2: MNHEY, SMNVEV (reference sequence). The CDR3 runs 17 residues. V gene TRBV27 combines with J gene TRBJ1-6; a weak D match, TRBD1 (6 bases). The source is a man in his 60s who had recovered from COVID-19. Material for sequencing was peripheral blood. The CDR3 spells CASSLRGTVVLRSPLHF. CDR3 DNA sequence: TGTGCCAGCAGTTTAAGGGGGACGGTGGTGTTGCGGTCACCCCTCCACTTT.